This entry is about one T cell receptor (beta chain). Its antigen is unknown. With 6 bases clipped from V and 2 bases from J, the junction kept 6 bases outside the gene matches. Germline loops: CDR1 SGHNT, CDR2 YYREEE (reference sequence). The CDR3 has 16 amino acids. Researchers ran the PCR with 60 Vbeta and 13 Jbeta primers. Sequenced by immunoSEQ multiplex PCR; TCRdb stores in-frame clones only, minus some. Its listing shows about 160,000 clones. The data were taken from a study of cytomegalovirus exposure and HLA in healthy donors. Study-wide background: Across under 450 genotyped donors, 81% landed in the Caucasian-associated ancestry cluster. Findings and caveats of the study: An analysis done earlier found most TCR beta V segments productive about 90% or about 30% of the time.

Sequenced: PBMCs. The sequence was collected from a man aged 25 to 40 in good health and CMV-seronegative. This sequence joins TRBV5-4 and TRBJ2-3; 13 bases are shared with TRBD2. CDR3: CASTSGTSGTTDTQYF. CDR3 bases: TGTGCCAGCACCTCCGGGACTAGCGGGACCACAGATACGCAGTATTTT.